This TCR beta chain was captured in a study of a mutant IDH1 vaccine in newly diagnosed glioma. For the study at large: During weeks 1, 3, 5, 7, 11, 15, 19 and 23, patients received eight vaccinations. Patients were started on vaccination 4-6 weeks after radiotherapy alone, or with temozolomide cycles.

Libraries were prepared by immunoSEQ multiplex PCR; TCRdb keeps only in-frame clonotypes and omits some of them. In the table there are approximately 11,000 clones, around nine tenths of which are singletons. Time point defined: week 5, during vaccination. What each vaccine dose contained was 300 ug of mutant IDH1 20-mer peptide, accompanied by topical imiquimod. The length of the CDR3 is 15 residues. The germline V gene has CDR1 SGHRS and CDR2 YFSETQ. The V end lost 0 bases, the J end lost 0 bases, and 7 bases lay between the germline ends. General observations from the study: The authors found pseudoprogression apparently unrelated to changes in top peripheral T cell clonotypes.

Only one count was recorded for this clone. Its antigen remains unidentified. This clonotype was sampled from a woman in her 40s with glioma. Some clones in this sample may be carry-over from other donors' samples. The chain employs TRBV5-1 and TRBJ1-3; a possible D gene is TRBD1 (5 bases). This specimen was PBMCs, taken from a glioma patient whose treatment included an IDH1 peptide vaccine. CDR3: CASSLGGSSGNTIYF. The CDR3 DNA reads TGCGCCAGCAGCTTGGGGGGCAGCTCTGGAAACACCATATATTTT.